Sequencing of this T cell receptor beta chain was carried out in a study of OX40 agonist ivuxolimab in advanced cancers. Study-wide context: Ivuxolimab, an agonistic anti-OX40 (CD134) antibody, was given to patients. Under the entry rules, prior anti-PD-1, anti-PD-L1 or anti-CTLA-4 therapy was allowed, and approximately 40% had some. Points from the study as a whole: Expanded clones were, on average, more numerous in CD8+ T cells than in CD4+. Dosing at 0.1 to 3.0 mg/kg was accompanied by clonal expansion of CD4+ and CD8+ blood T cells by week 6.

V gave up 5 bases and J gave up 2 bases; unmatched junction bases: 6. Germline V gives CDR1 SGHTA, CDR2 FQGNSA. CDR3 length equals 14 residues. The method was immunoSEQ multiplex PCR; TCRdb's version includes in-frame clones alone and lacks a portion of them. Of more than 75,000 clones listed, 84% are singletons. For this clone: What it recognizes is unknown.

The sample in question was CD4+ or CD8+ T cells sorted from blood, obtained in a trial of the OX40 agonist ivuxolimab. This TCR came from an adult with an advanced solid tumor such as melanoma, head and neck, liver or kidney cancer. V gene TRBV7-2 combines with J gene TRBJ2-7, with 7 bases fitting TRBD1. CDR3 sequence (DNA): TGTGCCAGCAGCCCGGGACAGACTACCTACGAGCAGTACGTC. Amino acids: CASSPGQTTYEQYV.